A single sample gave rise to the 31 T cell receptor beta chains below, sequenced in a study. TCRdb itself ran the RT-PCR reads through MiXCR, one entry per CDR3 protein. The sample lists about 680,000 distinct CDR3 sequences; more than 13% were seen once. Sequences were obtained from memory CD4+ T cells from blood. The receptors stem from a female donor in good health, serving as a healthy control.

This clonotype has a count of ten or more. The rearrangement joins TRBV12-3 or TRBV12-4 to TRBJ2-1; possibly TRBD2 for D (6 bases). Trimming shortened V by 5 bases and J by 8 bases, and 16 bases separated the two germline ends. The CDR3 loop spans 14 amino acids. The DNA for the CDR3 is TGTGCCAGCAGTCGGGGACTCAACCTCGATGAGCAGTTCTTC. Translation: CASSRGLNLDEQFF.

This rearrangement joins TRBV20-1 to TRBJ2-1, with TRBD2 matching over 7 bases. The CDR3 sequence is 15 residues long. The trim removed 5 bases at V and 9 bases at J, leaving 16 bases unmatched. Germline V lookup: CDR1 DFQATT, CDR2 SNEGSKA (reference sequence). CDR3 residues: CSAHPPWAGAGEQFF. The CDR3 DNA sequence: TGCAGTGCTCATCCCCCTTGGGCGGGAGCGGGTGAGCAGTTCTTC.

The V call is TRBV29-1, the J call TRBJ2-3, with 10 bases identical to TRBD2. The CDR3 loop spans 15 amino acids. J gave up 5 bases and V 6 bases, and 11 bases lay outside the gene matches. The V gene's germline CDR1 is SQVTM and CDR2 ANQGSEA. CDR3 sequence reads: CSVGGLAGDGDTQYF. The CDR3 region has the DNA TGCAGCGTGGGGGGGCTAGCGGGAGATGGAGATACGCAGTATTTT.

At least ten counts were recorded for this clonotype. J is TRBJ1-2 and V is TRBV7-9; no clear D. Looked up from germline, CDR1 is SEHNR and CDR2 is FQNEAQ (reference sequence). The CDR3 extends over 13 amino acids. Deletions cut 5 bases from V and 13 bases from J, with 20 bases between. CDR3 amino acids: CASSLFGEVPGTF. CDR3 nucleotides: TGTGCCAGCAGCCTATTCGGGGAGGTGCCGGGCACCTTC.

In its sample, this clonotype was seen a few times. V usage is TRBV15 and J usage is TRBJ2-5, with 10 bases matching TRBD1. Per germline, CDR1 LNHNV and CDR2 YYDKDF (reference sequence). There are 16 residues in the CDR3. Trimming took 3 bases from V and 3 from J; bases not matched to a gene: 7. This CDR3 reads CATSRGQGSPEETQYF. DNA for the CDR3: TGTGCCACCAGCAGGGGACAGGGGTCCCCCGAAGAGACCCAGTACTTC. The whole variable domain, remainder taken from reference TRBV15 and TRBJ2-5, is DAMVIQNPRYQVTQFGKPVTLSCSQTLNHNVMYWYQQKSSQAPKLLFHYYDKDFNNEADTPDNFQSRRPNTSFCFLDIRSPGLGDTAMYLCATSRGQGSPEETQYFGPGTRLLVL.

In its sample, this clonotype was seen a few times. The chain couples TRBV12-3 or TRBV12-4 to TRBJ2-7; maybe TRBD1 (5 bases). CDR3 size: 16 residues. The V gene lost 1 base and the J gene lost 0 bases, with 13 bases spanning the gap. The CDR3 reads CASSLGQLRSSYEQYF. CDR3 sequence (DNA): TGTGCCAGCAGTTTAGGACAGTTGAGGAGCTCCTACGAGCAGTACTTC.

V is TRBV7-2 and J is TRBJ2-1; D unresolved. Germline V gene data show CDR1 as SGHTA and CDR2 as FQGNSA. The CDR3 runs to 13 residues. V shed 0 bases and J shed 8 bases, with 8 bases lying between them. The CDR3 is CASSLANNHEQFF. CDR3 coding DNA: TGTGCCAGCAGCTTAGCGAACAATCATGAGCAGTTCTTC.

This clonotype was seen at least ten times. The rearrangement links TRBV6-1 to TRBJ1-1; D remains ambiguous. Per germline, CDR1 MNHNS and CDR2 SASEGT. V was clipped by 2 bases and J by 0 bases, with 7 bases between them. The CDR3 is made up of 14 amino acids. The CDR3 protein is CASSERALNTEAFF. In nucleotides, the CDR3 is TGTGCCAGCAGTGAACGGGCCCTGAACACTGAAGCTTTCTTT.

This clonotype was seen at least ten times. The CDR3 protein is CATSAWTGDGYTF. In nucleotides, the CDR3 is TGTGCCACCAGTGCCTGGACAGGGGATGGCTACACCTTC. The chain carries TRBV24-1 and TRBJ1-2; 9 nucleotides line up with TRBD1. The V segment lost 5 bases and the J segment 6 bases; nucleotides outside the gene matches: 3. Germline values: CDR1 KGHDR, CDR2 SFDVKD. The CDR3 runs to 13 residues.

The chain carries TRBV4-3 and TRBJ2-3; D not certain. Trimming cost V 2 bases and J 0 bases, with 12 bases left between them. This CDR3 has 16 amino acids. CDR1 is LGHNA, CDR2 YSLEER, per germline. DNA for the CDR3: TGCGCCAGCAGCCAACGAGGTCCCCCTAGCACAGATACGCAGTATTTT. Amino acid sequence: CASSQRGPPSTDTQYF.

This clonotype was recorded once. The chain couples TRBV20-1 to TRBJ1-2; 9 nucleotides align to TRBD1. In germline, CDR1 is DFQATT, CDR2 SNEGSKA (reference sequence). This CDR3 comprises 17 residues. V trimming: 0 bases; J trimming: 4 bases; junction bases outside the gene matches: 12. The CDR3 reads CSARDSVPGQGTYGYTF. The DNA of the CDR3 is TGCAGTGCTAGAGATTCAGTGCCGGGACAGGGCACCTATGGCTACACCTTC.

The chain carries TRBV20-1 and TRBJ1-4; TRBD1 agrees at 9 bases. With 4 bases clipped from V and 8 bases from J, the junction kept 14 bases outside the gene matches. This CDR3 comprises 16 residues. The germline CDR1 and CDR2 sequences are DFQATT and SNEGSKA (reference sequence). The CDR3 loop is CSANPPGQGRNEKLFF. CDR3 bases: TGCAGTGCTAACCCACCGGGACAGGGAAGGAACGAAAAACTGTTTTTT.

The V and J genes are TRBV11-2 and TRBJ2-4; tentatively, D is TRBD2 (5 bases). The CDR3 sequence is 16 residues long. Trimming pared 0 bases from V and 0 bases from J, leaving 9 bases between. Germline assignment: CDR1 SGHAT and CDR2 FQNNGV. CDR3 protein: CASSLDAGIAKNIQYF. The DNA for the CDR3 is TGTGCCAGCAGCTTAGATGCGGGTATAGCCAAAAACATTCAGTACTTC.

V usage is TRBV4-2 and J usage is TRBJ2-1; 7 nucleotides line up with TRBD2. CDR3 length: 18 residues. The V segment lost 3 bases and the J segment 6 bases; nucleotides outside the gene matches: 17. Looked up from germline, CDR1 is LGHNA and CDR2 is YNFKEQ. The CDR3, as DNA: TGTGCCAGCAGCCATCAAGAAGGGCTAGCGGCGAGGGGCAATGAGCAGTTCTTC. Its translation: CASSHQEGLAARGNEQFF.

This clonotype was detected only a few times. CDR3 bases: TGTGCCAGCAGCCCAGCCAGACACCCTTACACTGAAGCTTTCTTT. Its translation is CASSPARHPYTEAFF. This rearrangement joins TRBV7-2 to TRBJ1-1; D is unresolved. The germline V and J ends were trimmed by 5 bases and 3 bases, with 16 bases remaining between them. The germline V gene encodes CDR1 SGHTA and CDR2 FQGNSA. The CDR3 sequence is 15 residues long.

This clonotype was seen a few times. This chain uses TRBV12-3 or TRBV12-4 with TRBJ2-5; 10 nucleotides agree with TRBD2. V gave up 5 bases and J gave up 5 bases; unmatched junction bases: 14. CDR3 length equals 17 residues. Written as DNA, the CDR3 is TGTGCCAGCAGTCCCGAGGCTAGCGGGAGATATGGGGAGACCCAGTACTTC. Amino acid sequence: CASSPEASGRYGETQYF.

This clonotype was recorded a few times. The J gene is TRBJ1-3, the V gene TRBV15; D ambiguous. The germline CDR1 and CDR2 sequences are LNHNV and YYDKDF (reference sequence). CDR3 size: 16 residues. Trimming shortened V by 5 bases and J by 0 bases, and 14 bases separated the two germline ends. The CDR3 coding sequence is TGTGCCACCAGCTCATCACATCCCCTCTCTGGAAACACCATATATTTT. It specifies CATSSSHPLSGNTIYF.

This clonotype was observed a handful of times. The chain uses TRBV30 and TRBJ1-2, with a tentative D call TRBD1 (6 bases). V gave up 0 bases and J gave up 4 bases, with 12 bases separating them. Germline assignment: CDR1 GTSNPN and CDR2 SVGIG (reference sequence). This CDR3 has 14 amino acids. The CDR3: CAWSVTGFTYGYTF. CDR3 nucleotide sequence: TGTGCCTGGAGTGTAACAGGGTTTACCTATGGCTACACCTTC.

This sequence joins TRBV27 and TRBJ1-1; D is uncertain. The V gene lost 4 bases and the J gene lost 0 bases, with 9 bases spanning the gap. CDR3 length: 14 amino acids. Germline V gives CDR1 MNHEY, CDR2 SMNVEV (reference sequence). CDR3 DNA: TGTGCCAGCAGTTCCTGGACCCTGAACACTGAAGCTTTCTTT. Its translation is CASSSWTLNTEAFF.

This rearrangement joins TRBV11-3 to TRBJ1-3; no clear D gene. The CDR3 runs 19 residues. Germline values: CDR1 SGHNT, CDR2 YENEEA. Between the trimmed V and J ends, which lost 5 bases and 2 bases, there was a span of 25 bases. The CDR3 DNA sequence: TGTGCCAGCAGCCCGACCCGACTGACACCCGGAGGAGCTGGAAACACCATATATTTT. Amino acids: CASSPTRLTPGGAGNTIYF.

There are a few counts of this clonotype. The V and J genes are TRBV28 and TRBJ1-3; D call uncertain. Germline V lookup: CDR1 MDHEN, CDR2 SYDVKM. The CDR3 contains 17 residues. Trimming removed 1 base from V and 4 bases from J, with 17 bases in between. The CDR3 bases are TGTGCCAGCAGTTTATCCCTTCGCACGCTGCGGGGAAACACCATATATTTT. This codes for CASSLSLRTLRGNTIYF.

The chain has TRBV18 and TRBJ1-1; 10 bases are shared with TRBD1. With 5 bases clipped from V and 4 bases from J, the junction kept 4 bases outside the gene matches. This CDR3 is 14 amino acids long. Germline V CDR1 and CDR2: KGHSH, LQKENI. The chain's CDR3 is CASSGTGESTEAFF. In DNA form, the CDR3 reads TGTGCCAGCTCAGGGACAGGGGAGTCCACTGAAGCTTTCTTT.

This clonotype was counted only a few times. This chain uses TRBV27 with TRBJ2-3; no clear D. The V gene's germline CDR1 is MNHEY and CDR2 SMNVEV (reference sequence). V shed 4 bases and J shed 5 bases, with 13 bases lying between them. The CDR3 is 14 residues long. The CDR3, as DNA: TGTGCCAGCAGTTCTTCCCTCGTAGGAGATACGCAGTATTTT. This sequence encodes CASSSSLVGDTQYF.

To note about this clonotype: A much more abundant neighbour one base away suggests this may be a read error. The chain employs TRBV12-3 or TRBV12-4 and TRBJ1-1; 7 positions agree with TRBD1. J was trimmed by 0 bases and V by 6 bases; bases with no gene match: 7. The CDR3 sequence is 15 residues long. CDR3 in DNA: TGTGCCAGCAGCTCCCTGGGACAGATGAACACTGAAGCTTTCTTT. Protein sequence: CASSSLGQMNTEAFF.

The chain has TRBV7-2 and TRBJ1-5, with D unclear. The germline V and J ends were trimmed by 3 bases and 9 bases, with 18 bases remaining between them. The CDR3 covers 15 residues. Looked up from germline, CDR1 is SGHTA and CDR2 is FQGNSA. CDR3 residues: CASSLGRQAGRPQHF. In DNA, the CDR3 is TGTGCCAGCAGCTTGGGGAGGCAGGCTGGGAGGCCCCAGCATTTT.

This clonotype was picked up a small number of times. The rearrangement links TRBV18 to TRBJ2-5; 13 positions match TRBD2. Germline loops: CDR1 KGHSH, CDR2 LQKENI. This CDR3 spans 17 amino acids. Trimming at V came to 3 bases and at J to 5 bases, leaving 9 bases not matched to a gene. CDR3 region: CASSPGLAGALGETQYF. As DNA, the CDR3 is TGTGCCAGCTCACCCGGACTAGCGGGAGCGTTAGGGGAGACCCAGTACTTC.

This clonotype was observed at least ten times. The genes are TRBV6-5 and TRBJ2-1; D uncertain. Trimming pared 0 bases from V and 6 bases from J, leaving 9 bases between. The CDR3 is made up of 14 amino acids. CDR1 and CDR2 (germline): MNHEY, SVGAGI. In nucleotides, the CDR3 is TGTGCCAGCAGTTACTCGACGGCCATCAATGAGCAGTTCTTC. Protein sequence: CASSYSTAINEQFF.

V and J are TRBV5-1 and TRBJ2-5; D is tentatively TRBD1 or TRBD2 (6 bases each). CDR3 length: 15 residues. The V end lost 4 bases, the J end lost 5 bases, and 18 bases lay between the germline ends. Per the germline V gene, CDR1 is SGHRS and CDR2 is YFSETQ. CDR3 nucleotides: TGCGCCAGCAGCCCCGATCCGGGGGCGTGGGAGACCCAGTACTTC. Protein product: CASSPDPGAWETQYF.

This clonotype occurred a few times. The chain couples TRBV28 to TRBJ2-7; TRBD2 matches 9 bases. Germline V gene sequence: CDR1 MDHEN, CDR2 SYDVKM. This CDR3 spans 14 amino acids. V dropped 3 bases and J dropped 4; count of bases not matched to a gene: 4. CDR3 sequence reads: CASSFAGGRYEQYF. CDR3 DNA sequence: TGTGCCAGCAGTTTCGCGGGAGGGAGGTACGAGCAGTACTTC.

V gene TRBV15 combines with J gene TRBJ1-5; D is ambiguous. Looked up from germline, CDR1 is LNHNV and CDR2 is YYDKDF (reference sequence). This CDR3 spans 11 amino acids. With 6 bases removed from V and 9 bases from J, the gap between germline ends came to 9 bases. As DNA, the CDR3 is TGTGCCACCAGTACCCTGGGGCCCCAGCATTTT. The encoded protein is CATSTLGPQHF.

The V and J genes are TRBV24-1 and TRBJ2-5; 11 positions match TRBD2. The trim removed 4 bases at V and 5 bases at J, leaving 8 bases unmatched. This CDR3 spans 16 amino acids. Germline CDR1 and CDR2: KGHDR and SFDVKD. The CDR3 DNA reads TGTGCCACCAGTGACCGTGCGGTAGCGGGAGGGGAGACCCAGTACTTC. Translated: CATSDRAVAGGETQYF.